This T cell receptor beta chain was sequenced for a study of human T cells and chemical hapten exposure (dated by TCRdb to the early 2020s). Regarding the complete study: For sensitization, 2% DPC in acetone was applied to a 2 cm by 2 cm area of upper inner arm skin. The mostly female patient cohort included alopecia areata with under or over 50% scalp involvement, alopecia totalis and alopecia universalis. Roughly 30 alopecia patients provided blood for TCR sequencing at one to four time points (pre-sensitization, 2, 6 and 24 weeks). This study followed changes in the peripheral blood TCR repertoire in vivo during primary and secondary sensitization of alopecia patients to the hapten diphenylcyclopropenone (DPC). Libraries were combined into a pool for sequencing, and differences in TCR yield between samples came mainly from small differences in library volumes within the pool. Patients additionally received weekly therapeutic DPC doses to the scalp throughout the approximately 24-week study period. Blood was sampled from patients pre-sensitization (week 0) and at 2, 6 and about 24 weeks after DPC sensitization. Patch testing was performed on the upper back with Finn chambers containing 0.01% DPC, and the patch tests were scored after 6 days according to International Contact Dermatitis Research Group standards. The research as a whole found: All patients had alopecia, a presumed autoimmune disease, so their immune response might differ from that of healthy individuals. No change with DPC sensitization was found in the number of TCRs above 1 in 1000 frequency, and no evidence of global repertoire structure alterations was found. After repeated subsampling, changes were observed in the strength of the expansion versus patch-test correlation and in the threshold at which the correlation became significant. Compared with pre-sensitization or healthy control sets, expanded TCRs formed significantly more large CDR3 similarity clusters, which is consistent with antigen-driven responses. Patch test score was positively correlated with the number of PT1 expanded TCRs, with significance at thresholds 8, 16 and 32 but not at 4.

The CDR3 has 13 amino acids, counting the end cysteine and phenylalanine. Kept here is only the CDR3 DNA, which spans 39 bases and is read in frame from base 1. CDR1 and CDR2 are read off the germline V gene (reference sequence) as MNHNY and SVGAGI. Here V drops 11 bases and J drops 5 bases, and the junction holds 8 bases not matched to any gene. This clonotype was detected only a few times. It lacks a known antigen. No much larger clonotype is one base removed from it; base qualities were not supplied. The time point tag for this specimen amounts to: patch test 1, 2 weeks after DPC sensitization. According to the study, the label for this sample's treatment or condition signals: therapeutic diphenylcyclopropenone sensitization with weekly scalp DPC. Blood at each patch-test visit was drawn before the patch test was applied. Patients were eligible if aged 18 to 70, diagnosed with alopecia and judged suitable for DPC therapy, and pregnant patients were excluded. Total RNA was extracted from unfractionated whole blood collected in Tempus Blood RNA tubes.

Libraries were constructed by RACE. Sequenced on a NextSeq 500. During library preparation, unique molecular identifiers were attached to individual cDNA molecules so that TCRs could be counted in a quantitative, reproducible way. Each blood RNA sample was used to sequence both TCR alpha and TCR beta chains. As for the original processing: Samples had a median of roughly 99,000 TCRs, with a range from about 23,224 to 750,000. The Decombinator software suite was used to annotate the V, J and CDR3 of the TCR reads. To make PS versus PT1 abundance plots, every sample was subsampled to the same number of TCRs (28,000). Expanded TCRs were defined as absent before sensitization and observed at least eight times at the 2-week time point. TCRdb reran the public reads through fastp at Q25 and MiXCR, keeping productive beta chains. Rows matching on CDR3 protein sequence are summarized as one entry with the most common DNA and genes. The V and J calls and clone size are TCRdb's, not the authors'. Within this sample are approximately 340,000 distinct CDR3 sequences, with 6% to 8.5% of them counted one time only. The leading ten clones occupy around 8.2% of the sample.

The sequenced sample was whole blood, obtained in connection with sensitization to the hapten diphenylcyclopropenone (DPC). This TCR came from a woman aged 18-35 years with alopecia areata. Some clones in this sample may be carry-over from other donors' samples. The V gene is TRBV6-6 and the J gene is TRBJ2-1, with 8 bases aligning to TRBD2. The CDR3 protein sequence reads: CAARTSSNNEQFF. At the DNA level, the sequence is TGTGCCGCCCGGACTAGCTCTAACAATGAGCAGTTCTTC.